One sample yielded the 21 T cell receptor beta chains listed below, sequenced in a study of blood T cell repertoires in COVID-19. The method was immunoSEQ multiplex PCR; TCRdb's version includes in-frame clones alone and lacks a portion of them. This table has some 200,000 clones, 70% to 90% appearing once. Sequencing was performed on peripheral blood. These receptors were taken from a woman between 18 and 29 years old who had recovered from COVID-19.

The CDR3 loop is CASRKGQGFLNTEAFF. The CDR3 region has the DNA TGTGCCAGCAGAAAGGGACAGGGTTTCTTGAACACTGAAGCTTTCTTT. This sequence joins TRBV27 and TRBJ1-1; 9 nucleotides agree with TRBD1. The J segment lost 0 bases and the V segment lost 6 bases, leaving 8 bases of the junction unmatched. This CDR3 has 16 residues. Germline V gene data show CDR1 as MNHEY and CDR2 as SMNVEV (reference sequence).

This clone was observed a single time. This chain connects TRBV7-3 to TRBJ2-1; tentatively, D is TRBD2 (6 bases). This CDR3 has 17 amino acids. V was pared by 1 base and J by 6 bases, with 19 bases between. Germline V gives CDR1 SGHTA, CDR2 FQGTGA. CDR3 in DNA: TGTGCCAGCAGCTTAATTCCTGGACTACTCTTAGGCAATGAGCAGTTCTTC. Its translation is CASSLIPGLLLGNEQFF.

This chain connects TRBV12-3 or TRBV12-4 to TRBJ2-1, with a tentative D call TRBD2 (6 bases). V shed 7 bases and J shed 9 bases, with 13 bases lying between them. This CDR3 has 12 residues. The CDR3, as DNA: TGTGCCAGCATGGTGGGAGCGGGTGAGCAGTTCTTC. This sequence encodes CASMVGAGEQFF.

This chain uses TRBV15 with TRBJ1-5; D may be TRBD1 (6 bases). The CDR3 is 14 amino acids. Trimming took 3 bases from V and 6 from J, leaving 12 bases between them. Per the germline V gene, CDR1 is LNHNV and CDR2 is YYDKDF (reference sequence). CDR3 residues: CATSRDSSAQPQHF. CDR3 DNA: TGTGCCACCAGCAGGGACAGCAGCGCTCAGCCCCAGCATTTT.

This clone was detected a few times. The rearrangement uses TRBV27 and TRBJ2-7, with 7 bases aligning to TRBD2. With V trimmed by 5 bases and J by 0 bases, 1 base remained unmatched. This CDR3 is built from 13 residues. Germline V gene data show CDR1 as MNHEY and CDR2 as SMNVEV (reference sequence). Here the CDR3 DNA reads TGTGCCAGCAGTAAGCGGGACTCCTACGAGCAGTACTTC. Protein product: CASSKRDSYEQYF.

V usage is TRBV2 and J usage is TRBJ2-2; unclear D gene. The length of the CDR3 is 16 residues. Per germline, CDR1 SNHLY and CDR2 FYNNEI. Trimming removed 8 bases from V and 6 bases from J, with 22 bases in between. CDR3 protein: CASVERRASGAGELFF. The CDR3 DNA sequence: TGTGCCAGCGTGGAACGCCGCGCGTCAGGCGCCGGGGAGCTGTTTTTT.

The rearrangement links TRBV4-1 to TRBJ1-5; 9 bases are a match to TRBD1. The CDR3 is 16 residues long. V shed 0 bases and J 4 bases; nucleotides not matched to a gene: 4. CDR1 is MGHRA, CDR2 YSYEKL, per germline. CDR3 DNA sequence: TGCGCCAGCAGCCAAGAAGACAGGGGGGGGAATCAGCCCCAGCATTTT. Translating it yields CASSQEDRGGNQPQHF.

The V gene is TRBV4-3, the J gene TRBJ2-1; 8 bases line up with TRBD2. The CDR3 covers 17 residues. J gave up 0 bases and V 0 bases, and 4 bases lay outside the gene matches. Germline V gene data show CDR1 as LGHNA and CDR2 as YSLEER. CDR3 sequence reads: CASSQDWSGSSYNEQFF. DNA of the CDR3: TGCGCCAGCAGCCAAGATTGGAGCGGGAGCTCCTACAATGAGCAGTTCTTC.

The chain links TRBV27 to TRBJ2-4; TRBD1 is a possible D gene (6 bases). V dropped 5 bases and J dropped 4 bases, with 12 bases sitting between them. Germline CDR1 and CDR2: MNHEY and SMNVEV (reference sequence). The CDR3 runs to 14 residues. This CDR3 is CASSITGWKNIQYF. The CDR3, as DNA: TGTGCCAGCAGTATAACAGGGTGGAAAAACATTCAGTACTTC.

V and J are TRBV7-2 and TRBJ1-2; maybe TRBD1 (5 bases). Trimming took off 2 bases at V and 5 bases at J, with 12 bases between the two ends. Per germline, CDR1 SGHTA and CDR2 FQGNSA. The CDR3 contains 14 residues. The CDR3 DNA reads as TGTGCCAGCAGCTTACAAAGGGGAGGGTATGGCTACACCTTC. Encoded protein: CASSLQRGGYGYTF.

CDR3: CATSGRPSSYNEQFF. DNA of the CDR3: TGTGCCACCAGCGGTCGGCCTAGCTCCTACAATGAGCAGTTCTTC. The chain recombines TRBV15 with TRBJ2-1; no definite D call. Germline CDR1 and CDR2: LNHNV and YYDKDF (reference sequence). Trimming cost V 5 bases and J 0 bases, with 11 bases left between them. This CDR3 is built from 15 residues.

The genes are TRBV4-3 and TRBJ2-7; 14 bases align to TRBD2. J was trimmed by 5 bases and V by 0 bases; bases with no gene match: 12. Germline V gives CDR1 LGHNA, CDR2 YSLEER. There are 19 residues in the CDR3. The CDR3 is CASSQERRLAGGSGDEQYF. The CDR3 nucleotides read TGCGCCAGCAGCCAAGAGCGCAGACTAGCGGGAGGGTCGGGCGACGAGCAGTACTTC.

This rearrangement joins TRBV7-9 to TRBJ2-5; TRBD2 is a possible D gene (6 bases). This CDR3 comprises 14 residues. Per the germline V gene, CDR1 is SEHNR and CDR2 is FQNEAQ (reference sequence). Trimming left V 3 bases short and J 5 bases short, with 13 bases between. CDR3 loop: CASSFPSVMETQYF. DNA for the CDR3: TGTGCCAGCAGCTTCCCTAGCGTAATGGAGACCCAGTACTTC.

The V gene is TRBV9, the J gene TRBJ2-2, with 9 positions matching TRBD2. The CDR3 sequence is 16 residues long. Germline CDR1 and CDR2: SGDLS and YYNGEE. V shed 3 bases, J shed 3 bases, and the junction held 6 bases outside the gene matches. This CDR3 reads CASSANSGSHTGELFF. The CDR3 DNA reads TGTGCCAGCAGCGCTAATAGCGGGAGCCACACCGGGGAGCTGTTTTTT.

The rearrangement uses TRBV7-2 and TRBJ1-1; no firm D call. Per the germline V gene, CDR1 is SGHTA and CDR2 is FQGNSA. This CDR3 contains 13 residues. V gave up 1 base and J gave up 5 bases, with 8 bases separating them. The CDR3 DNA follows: TGTGCCAGCAGCTTAGTAGTAAAGACTGAAGCTTTCTTT. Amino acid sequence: CASSLVVKTEAFF.

The CDR3 reads CASSVLRDAQPQHF. DNA for the CDR3: TGTGCCAGCAGCGTCCTCAGGGATGCGCAGCCCCAGCATTTT. This chain links TRBV9 with TRBJ1-5; possible D gene TRBD1, 5 bases. The CDR3 length is 14 residues. Germline loops: CDR1 SGDLS, CDR2 YYNGEE. Trimming removed 2 bases from V and 7 bases from J, with 13 bases in between.

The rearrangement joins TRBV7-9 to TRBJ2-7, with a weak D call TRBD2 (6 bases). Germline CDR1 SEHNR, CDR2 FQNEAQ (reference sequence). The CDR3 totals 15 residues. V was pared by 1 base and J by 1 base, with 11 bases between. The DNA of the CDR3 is TGTGCCAGCAGCTTAGGCCAGCGGGCGTCCTACGAGCAGTACTTC. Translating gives CASSLGQRASYEQYF.

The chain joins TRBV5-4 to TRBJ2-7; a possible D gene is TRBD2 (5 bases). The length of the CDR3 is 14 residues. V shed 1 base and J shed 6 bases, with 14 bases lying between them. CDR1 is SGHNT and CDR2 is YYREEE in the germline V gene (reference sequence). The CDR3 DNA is TGTGCCAGCAGCTTGTGGGTCCGAGGGCGCGAGCAGTACTTC. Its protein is CASSLWVRGREQYF.

CDR3 in DNA: TGTGCCAGCACCTCACGGGACTCAAACTACGAGCAGTACTTC. Its translation: CASTSRDSNYEQYF. The chain recombines TRBV5-4 with TRBJ2-7; TRBD2 might be the D (6 bases). The V and J ends lost 6 bases and 3 bases respectively, with 16 bases between them. CDR3 length: 14 residues. The germline V gene has CDR1 SGHNT and CDR2 YYREEE (reference sequence).

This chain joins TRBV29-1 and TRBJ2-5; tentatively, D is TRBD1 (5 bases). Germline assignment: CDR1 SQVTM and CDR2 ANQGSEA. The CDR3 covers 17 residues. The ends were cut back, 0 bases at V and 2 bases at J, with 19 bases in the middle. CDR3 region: CSVEEGQVSFAQETQYF. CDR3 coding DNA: TGCAGCGTTGAAGAGGGGCAGGTCTCGTTCGCACAAGAGACCCAGTACTTC.

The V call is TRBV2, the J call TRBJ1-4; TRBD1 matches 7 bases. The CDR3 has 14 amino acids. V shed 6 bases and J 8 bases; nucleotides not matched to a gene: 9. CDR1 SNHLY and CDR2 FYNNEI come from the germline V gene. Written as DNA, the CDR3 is TGTGCCAGCAGAAGAGGACAGGACTGGGAAAAACTGTTTTTT. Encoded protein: CASRRGQDWEKLFF.